The next 14 T cell receptor beta chains were all read from a single sample in a study of response to subunit inactivated influenza vaccine (dated by TCRdb to between 2018 and 2020). Library generation was performed with RT-PCR. Instrument on record: Illumina HiSeq 2500. The public reads were reanalyzed by TCRdb: fastp trimming at Q25, MiXCR alignment, in-frame beta chains only. Each entry is one CDR3 protein sequence, shown with its most common DNA and genes. The sample table holds 530,000 or so distinct CDR3 sequences, of which 12% were seen once. In total, the top ten clones hold 9.5% to 13% of the sample. The specimen was PBMCs from blood, collected on the day of vaccination. All receptors derive from a man aged 50-60 years who received an inactivated influenza vaccine. Donor details come from another sample of the same person, matched by shared clones.

V usage is TRBV6-1 and J usage is TRBJ2-5, with TRBD2 matching over 11 bases. V dropped 6 bases and J dropped 7; count of bases not matched to a gene: 13. The V gene's germline CDR1 is MNHNS and CDR2 SASEGT. The CDR3 length is 16 residues. CDR3 protein: CASRPMTGLAARTQYF. CDR3 nucleotide sequence: TGTGCCAGCAGACCGATGACGGGACTAGCGGCGAGGACCCAGTACTTC.

The chain carries TRBV5-6 and TRBJ2-1; 9 nucleotides line up with TRBD2. The germline V gene encodes CDR1 SGHDT and CDR2 YYEEEE. The CDR3 loop spans 17 amino acids. J was trimmed by 0 bases and V by 1 base; bases with no gene match: 5. The CDR3 DNA reads as TGTGCCAGCAGCTTGTTTAGCGGGAGTCCCTCCTACAATGAGCAGTTCTTC. Its translation is CASSLFSGSPSYNEQFF.

This clonotype occurred many times. The chain recombines TRBV6-5 with TRBJ2-1; D ambiguous. This CDR3 has 14 residues. Germline V gene sequence: CDR1 MNHEY, CDR2 SVGAGI. Trimming took 2 bases from V and 8 from J, leaving 13 bases between them. Written as DNA, the CDR3 is TGTGCCAGCAGTTACCCGGAAAGATGGGATGAGCAGTTCTTC. Its protein is CASSYPERWDEQFF.

The sample holds many counts of this clonotype. The rearrangement links TRBV11-2 to TRBJ2-7, with TRBD1 matching 9 bases. V gave up 5 bases and J gave up 5 bases; unmatched junction bases: 13. There are 16 residues in the CDR3. Germline loops: CDR1 SGHAT, CDR2 FQNNGV. The chain's CDR3 is CASSHIPGQGFHEQYF. The CDR3 DNA sequence: TGTGCCAGCAGCCACATCCCGGGACAGGGCTTCCACGAGCAGTACTTC.

This clonotype occurred a few times. The gene calls are TRBV18 and TRBJ1-2, with unresolved D. V was cut by 6 bases and J by 0 bases, with 11 bases left in between. This CDR3 has 14 amino acids. CDR1 and CDR2 (germline): KGHSH, LQKENI. DNA for the CDR3: TGTGCCAGCTCCACAAGGGTTCCTAACTATGGCTACACCTTC. Its protein is CASSTRVPNYGYTF.

This clonotype was seen repeatedly, ten times or more. This chain joins TRBV7-6 and TRBJ2-2, with TRBD1 identical over 8 bases. J gave up 2 bases and V 4 bases, and 15 bases lay outside the gene matches. Germline assignment: CDR1 SGHVS and CDR2 FNYEAQ. The CDR3 is 19 amino acids. The CDR3 loop is CASSWDAGTGDRNTGELFF. The CDR3 DNA reads as TGTGCCAGCAGCTGGGACGCCGGGACAGGCGATAGAAACACCGGGGAGCTGTTTTTT.

This clonotype was seen at least ten times. This chain links TRBV6-5 with TRBJ2-1; D is perhaps TRBD1 or TRBD2 (5 bases each). This CDR3 has 15 amino acids. Trimming left V 4 bases short and J 2 bases short, with 12 bases between. In germline, CDR1 is MNHEY, CDR2 SVGAGI. The CDR3 region is CASSFRDQTYNEQFF. The CDR3 nucleotides are TGTGCCAGCAGTTTCCGGGACCAGACCTACAATGAGCAGTTCTTC.

This clonotype appeared many times. The chain is built from TRBV9 and TRBJ2-5; weak D call: TRBD1 (5 bases). The V end was cut by 0 bases, the J end by 3 bases, with 6 bases between. CDR1 is SGDLS and CDR2 is YYNGEE in the germline V gene. The CDR3 loop spans 13 amino acids. CDR3 residues: CASSVAREETQYF. The CDR3 nucleotides read TGTGCCAGCAGCGTAGCCAGGGAAGAGACCCAGTACTTC.

This chain joins TRBV7-8 and TRBJ2-1; 14 bases map to TRBD2. The CDR3 totals 17 residues. V shed 5 bases and J 2 bases; nucleotides not matched to a gene: 5. The germline CDR1 and CDR2 sequences are SGHVS and FQNEAQ. Here the CDR3 DNA reads TGTGCCAGCAGCGCTTGGGGACTAGCGGGGGCCTACAATGAGCAGTTCTTC. Its protein product is CASSAWGLAGAYNEQFF. Full variable domain (remainder filled in from reference TRBV7-8 and TRBJ2-1): GAGVSQSPRYKVAKRGQDVALRCDPISGHVSLFWYQQALGQGPEFLTYFQNEAQLDKSGLPSDRFFAERPEGSVSTLKIQRTQQEDSAVYLCASSAWGLAGAYNEQFFGPGTRLTVL.

The CDR3 sequence: CASSLSGQGPYNEQFF. CDR3 nucleotide sequence: TGCGCCAGCAGCTTGTCTGGACAGGGGCCCTACAATGAGCAGTTCTTC. The chain recombines TRBV5-1 with TRBJ2-1; 9 positions agree with TRBD1. The CDR3 runs 16 residues. Unmatched junction bases numbered 4, after V lost 1 base and J lost 2 bases. Germline CDR1 and CDR2: SGHRS and YFSETQ.

This clonotype was counted only a few times. The chain has TRBV7-9 and TRBJ1-4; perhaps TRBD1 as D (5 bases). The germline gives CDR1 SEHNR, CDR2 FQNEAQ (reference sequence). This CDR3 contains 14 residues. The ends were cut back, 3 bases at V and 8 bases at J, with 13 bases in the middle. CDR3 sequence (DNA): TGTGCCAGCAGCTTGGGACCAAATGGGGAAAAACTGTTTTTT. Protein product: CASSLGPNGEKLFF. The full variable domain, its missing parts supplied by reference TRBV7-9 and TRBJ1-4, is DTGVSQNPRHKITKRGQNVTFRCDPISEHNRLYWYRQTLGQGPEFLTYFQNEAQLEKSRLLSDRFSAERPKGSFSTLEIQRTEQGDSAMYLCASSLGPNGEKLFFGSGTQLSVL.

This clonotype was counted a few times. The gene calls are TRBV12-3 or TRBV12-4 and TRBJ1-6, with a weak D call TRBD1 (5 bases). V lost 1 base and J lost 0, with 10 bases in between. CDR3 size: 17 residues. The CDR3 coding sequence is TGTGCCAGCAGTTTAGACTCCGGGGGCTCCTATAATTCACCCCTCCACTTT. Residues: CASSLDSGGSYNSPLHF.

This chain uses TRBV6-5 with TRBJ2-2; weak D call: TRBD1 (5 bases). Germline V CDR1 and CDR2: MNHEY, SVGAGI. The CDR3 is 13 residues long. V lost 5 bases and J 6 bases, leaving 10 bases between the germline ends. CDR3 loop: CASSTDSPGELFF. CDR3 sequence (DNA): TGTGCCAGCAGTACCGACAGTCCCGGGGAGCTGTTTTTT.

The chain is built from TRBV7-2 and TRBJ1-5; a weak D match, TRBD1 (6 bases). Trimming took off 1 base at V and 3 bases at J, with 13 bases between the two ends. Germline V gives CDR1 SGHTA, CDR2 FQGNSA. This CDR3 has 16 amino acids. DNA of the CDR3: TGTGCCAGCAGCTTAGATGCAGGGGCGAACAATCAGCCCCAGCATTTT. Protein product: CASSLDAGANNQPQHF. The variable domain in full, with the rest retrieved from reference TRBV7-2 and TRBJ1-5, is GAGVSQSPSNKVTEKGKDVELRCDPISGHTALYWYRQSLGQGLEFLIYFQGNSAPDKSGLPSDRFSAERTGGSVSTLTIQRTQQEDSAVYLCASSLDAGANNQPQHFGDGTRLSIL.